Only a few counts were recorded for the clone carrying this T cell receptor beta chain. Its antigen remains unidentified. V was trimmed by 7 bases and J by 0 bases, leaving 12 bases between them. Germline values: CDR1 SGHRS, CDR2 YFSETQ. The CDR3 length is 14 residues. These data originate in a study of T cells after yellow fever vaccination. The study, taken as a whole, reports: Booster samples showed a return of most primary-vaccination clones (around 96% CD4, approximately 90% CD8).

TCRdb analysed the 5' RACE reads with MiXCR anew, one entry per CDR3 protein. The profile shows a few hundred thousand distinct CDR3 sequences, 8.7% of them singletons. The rearrangement joins TRBV5-1 to TRBJ2-3; weak D call: TRBD2 (5 bases). The TCR was taken from a man between 18 and 29 years old who received the YFV17D yellow fever vaccine. The input for sequencing was CD4+ T cells sorted from PBMCs, taken 5 days after the yellow fever booster vaccination. CDR3: CASLRDTSTDTQYF. CDR3 sequence (DNA): TGCGCCAGCCTTCGGGATACTAGCACAGATACGCAGTATTTT.